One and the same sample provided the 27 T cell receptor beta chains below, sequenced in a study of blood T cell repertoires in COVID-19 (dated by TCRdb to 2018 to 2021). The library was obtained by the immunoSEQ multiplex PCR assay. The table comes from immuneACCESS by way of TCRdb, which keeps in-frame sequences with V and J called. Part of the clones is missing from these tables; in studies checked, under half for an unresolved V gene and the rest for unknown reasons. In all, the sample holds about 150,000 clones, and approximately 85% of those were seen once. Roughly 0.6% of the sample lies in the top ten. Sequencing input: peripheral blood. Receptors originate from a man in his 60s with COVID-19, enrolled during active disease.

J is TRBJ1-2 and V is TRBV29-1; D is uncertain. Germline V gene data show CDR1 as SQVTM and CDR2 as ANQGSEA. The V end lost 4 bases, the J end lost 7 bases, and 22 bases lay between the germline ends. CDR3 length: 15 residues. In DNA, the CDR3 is TGCAGCGTTGGGGCTCTTGTGGAGGGAACCCCTGGCTACACCTTC. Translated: CSVGALVEGTPGYTF.

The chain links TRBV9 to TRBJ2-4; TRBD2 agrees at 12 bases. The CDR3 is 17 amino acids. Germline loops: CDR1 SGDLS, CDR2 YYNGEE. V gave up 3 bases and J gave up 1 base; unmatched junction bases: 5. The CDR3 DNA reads TGTGCCAGCAGCGAGTCAACTAGCGGGGGGGCCAAAAACATTCAGTACTTC. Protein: CASSESTSGGAKNIQYF. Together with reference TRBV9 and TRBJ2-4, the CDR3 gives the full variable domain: DSGVTQTPKHLITATGQRVTLRCSPRSGDLSVYWYQQSLDQGLQFLIQYYNGEERAKGNILERFSAQQFPDLHSELNLSSLELGDSALYFCASSESTSGGAKNIQYFGAGTRLSVL.

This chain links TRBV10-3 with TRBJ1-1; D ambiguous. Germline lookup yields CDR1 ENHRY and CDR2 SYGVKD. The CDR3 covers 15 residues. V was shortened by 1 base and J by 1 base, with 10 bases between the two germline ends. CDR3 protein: CAISEFDGENTEAFF. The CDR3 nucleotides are TGTGCCATCAGTGAGTTCGACGGAGAGAACACTGAAGCTTTCTTT.

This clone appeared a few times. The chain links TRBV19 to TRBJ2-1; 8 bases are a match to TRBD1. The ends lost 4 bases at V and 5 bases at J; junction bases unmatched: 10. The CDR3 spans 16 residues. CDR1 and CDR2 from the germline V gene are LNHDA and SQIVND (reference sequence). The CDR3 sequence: CASSTDRDRKDNEQFF. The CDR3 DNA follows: TGTGCCAGTAGTACAGACCGGGACAGGAAAGACAATGAGCAGTTCTTC.

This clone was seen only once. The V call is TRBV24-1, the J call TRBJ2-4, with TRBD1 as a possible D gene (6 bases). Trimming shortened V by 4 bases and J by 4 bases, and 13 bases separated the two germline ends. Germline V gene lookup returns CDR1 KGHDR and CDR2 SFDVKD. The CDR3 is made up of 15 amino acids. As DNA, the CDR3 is TGTGCCACCAGTGACCCCCGGACAGCAAAAAACATTCAGTACTTC. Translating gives CATSDPRTAKNIQYF.

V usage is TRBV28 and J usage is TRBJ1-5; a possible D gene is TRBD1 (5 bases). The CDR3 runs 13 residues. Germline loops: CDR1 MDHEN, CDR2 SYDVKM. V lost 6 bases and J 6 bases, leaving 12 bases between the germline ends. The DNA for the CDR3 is TGTGCCAGCAGACTATCCACAGGTCAGCCCCAGCATTTT. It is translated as CASRLSTGQPQHF.

This CDR3 is CASSYSPSGGSYEQYF. The CDR3 coding sequence is TGTGCCAGCAGTTACTCACCTAGCGGGGGCTCCTACGAGCAGTACTTC. The gene calls are TRBV6-5 and TRBJ2-7; 10 bases line up with TRBD2. This CDR3 contains 16 residues. J was trimmed by 0 bases and V by 0 bases; bases with no gene match: 2. Germline V gives CDR1 MNHEY, CDR2 SVGAGI.

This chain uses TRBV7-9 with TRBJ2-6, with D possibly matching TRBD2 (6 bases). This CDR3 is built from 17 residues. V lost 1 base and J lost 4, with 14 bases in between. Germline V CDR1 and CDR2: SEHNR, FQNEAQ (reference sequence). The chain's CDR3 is CASSLVVGGTGANVLTF. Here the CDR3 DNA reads TGTGCCAGCAGCTTAGTCGTTGGGGGGACCGGGGCCAACGTCCTGACTTTC.

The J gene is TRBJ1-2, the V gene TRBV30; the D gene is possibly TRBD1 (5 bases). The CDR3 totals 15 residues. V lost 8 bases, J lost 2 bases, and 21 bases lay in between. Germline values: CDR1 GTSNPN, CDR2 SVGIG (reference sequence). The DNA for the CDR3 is TGTGCCCACGACCAACGCGCAGGGCCAAACTATGGCTACACCTTC. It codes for CAHDQRAGPNYGYTF.

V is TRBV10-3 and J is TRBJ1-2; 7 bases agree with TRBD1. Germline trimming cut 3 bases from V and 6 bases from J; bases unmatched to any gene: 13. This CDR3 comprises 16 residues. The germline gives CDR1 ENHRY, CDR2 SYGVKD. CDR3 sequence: CAISDPGQIIFDGYTF. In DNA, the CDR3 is TGTGCCATCAGTGACCCGGGACAGATAATTTTTGATGGCTACACCTTC.

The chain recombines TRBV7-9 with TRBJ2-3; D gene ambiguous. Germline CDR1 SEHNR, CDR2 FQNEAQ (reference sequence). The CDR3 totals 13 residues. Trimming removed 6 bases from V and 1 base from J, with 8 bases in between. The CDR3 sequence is CASRPEGTDTQYF. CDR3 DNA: TGTGCCAGCAGGCCCGAGGGCACAGATACGCAGTATTTT.

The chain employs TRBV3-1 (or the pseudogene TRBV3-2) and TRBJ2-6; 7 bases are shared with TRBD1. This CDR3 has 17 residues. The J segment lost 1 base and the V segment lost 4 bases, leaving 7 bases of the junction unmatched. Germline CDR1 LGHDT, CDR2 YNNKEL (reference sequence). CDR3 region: CASSPMTGPSGANVLTF. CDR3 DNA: TGTGCCAGCAGCCCTATGACAGGGCCATCTGGGGCCAACGTCCTGACTTTC.

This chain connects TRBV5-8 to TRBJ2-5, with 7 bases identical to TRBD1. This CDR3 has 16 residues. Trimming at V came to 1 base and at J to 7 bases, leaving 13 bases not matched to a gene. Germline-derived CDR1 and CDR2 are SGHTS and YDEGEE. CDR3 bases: TGTGCCAGCAGCTTGTTCGGGACAGTTCCGCGAGGGACCCAGTACTTC. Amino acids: CASSLFGTVPRGTQYF.

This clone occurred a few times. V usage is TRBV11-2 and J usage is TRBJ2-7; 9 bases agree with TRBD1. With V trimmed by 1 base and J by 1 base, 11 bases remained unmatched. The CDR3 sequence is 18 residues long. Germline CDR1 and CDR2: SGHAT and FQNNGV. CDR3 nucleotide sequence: TGTGCCAGCAGCTTAGGAGGTGGGACAGGGCCACTTTCCTACGAGCAGTACTTC. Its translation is CASSLGGGTGPLSYEQYF.

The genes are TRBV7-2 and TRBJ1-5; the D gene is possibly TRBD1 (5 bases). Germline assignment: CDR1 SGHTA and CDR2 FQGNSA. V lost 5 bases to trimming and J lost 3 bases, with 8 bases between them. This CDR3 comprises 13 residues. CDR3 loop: CASSDSNNQPQHF. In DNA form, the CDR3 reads TGTGCCAGCAGCGACAGCAACAATCAGCCCCAGCATTTT.

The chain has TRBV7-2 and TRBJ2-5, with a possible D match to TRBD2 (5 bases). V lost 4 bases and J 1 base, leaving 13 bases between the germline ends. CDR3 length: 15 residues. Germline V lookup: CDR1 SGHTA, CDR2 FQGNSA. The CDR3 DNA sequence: TGTGCCAGCAGCTCCGTACAGCGGTTCCAAGAGACCCAGTACTTC. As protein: CASSSVQRFQETQYF.

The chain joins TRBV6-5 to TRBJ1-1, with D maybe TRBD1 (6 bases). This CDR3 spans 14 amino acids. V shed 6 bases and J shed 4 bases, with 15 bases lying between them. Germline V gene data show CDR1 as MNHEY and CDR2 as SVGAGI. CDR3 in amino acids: CASSRVAGATEAFF. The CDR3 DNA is TGTGCCAGCAGCCGCGTTGCAGGGGCCACTGAAGCTTTCTTT.

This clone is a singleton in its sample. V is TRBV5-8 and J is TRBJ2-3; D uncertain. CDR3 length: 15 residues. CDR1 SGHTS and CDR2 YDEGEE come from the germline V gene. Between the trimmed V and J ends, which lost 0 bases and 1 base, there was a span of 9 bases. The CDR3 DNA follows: TGTGCCAGCAGCTTGGTAGCCGTAGGCACAGATACGCAGTATTTT. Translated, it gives CASSLVAVGTDTQYF.

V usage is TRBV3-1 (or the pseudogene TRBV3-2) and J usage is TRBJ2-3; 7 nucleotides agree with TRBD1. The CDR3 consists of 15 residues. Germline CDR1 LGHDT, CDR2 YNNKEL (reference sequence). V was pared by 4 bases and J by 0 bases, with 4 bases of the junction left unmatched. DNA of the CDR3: TGTGCCAGCAGCCGACCGGGACAGAGCACAGATACGCAGTATTTT. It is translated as CASSRPGQSTDTQYF.

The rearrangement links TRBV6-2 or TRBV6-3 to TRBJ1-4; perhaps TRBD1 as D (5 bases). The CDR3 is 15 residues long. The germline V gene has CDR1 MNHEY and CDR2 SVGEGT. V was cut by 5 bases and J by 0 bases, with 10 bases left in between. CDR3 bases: TGTGCCAGCAGTACCGGAGGGGCAACTAATGAAAAACTGTTTTTT. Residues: CASSTGGATNEKLFF.

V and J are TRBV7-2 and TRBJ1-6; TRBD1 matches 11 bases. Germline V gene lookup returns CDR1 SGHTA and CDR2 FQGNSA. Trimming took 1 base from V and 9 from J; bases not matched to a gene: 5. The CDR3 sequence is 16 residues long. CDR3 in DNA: TGTGCCAGCAGCTTAGGAGGGACAGGGGGTGGTTCACCCCTCCACTTT. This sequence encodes CASSLGGTGGGSPLHF.

The CDR3 sequence: CASSSRRGSNNEQFF. DNA of the CDR3: TGTGCCAGCAGCTCCCGCCGCGGGAGTAATAATGAGCAGTTCTTC. The chain uses TRBV7-2 and TRBJ2-1; 7 bases are shared with TRBD2. V dropped 4 bases and J dropped 7; count of bases not matched to a gene: 10. CDR1 is SGHTA, CDR2 FQGNSA, per germline. This CDR3 has 15 residues.

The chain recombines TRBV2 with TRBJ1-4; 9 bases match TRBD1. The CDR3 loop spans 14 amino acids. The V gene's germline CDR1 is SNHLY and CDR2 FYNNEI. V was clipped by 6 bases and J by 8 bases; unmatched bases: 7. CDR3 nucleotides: TGTGCCAGCAGAATGACAGGGGGTAACGAAAAACTGTTTTTT. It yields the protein CASRMTGGNEKLFF. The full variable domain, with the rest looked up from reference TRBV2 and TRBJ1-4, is EPEVTQTPSHQVTQMGQEVILRCVPISNHLYFYWYRQILGQKVEFLVSFYNNEISEKSEIFDDQFSVERPDGSNFTLKIRSTKLEDSAMYFCASRMTGGNEKLFFGSGTQLSVL.

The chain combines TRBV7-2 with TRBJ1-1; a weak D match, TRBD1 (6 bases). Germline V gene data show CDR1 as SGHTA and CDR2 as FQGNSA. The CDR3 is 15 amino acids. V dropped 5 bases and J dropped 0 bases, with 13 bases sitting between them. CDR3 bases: TGTGCCAGCAGCCCCGCCGGGGGGCTGAACACTGAAGCTTTCTTT. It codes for CASSPAGGLNTEAFF.

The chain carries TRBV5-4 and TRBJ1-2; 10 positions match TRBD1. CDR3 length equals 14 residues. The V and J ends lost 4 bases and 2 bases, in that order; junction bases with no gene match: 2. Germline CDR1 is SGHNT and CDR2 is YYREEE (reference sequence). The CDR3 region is CASSTDRGNYGYTF. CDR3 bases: TGTGCCAGCAGCACGGACAGGGGGAACTATGGCTACACCTTC.

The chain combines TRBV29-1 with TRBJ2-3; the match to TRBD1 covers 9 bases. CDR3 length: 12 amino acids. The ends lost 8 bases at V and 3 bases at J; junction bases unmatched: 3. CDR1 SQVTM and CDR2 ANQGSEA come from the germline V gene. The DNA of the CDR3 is TGCAGCCTGGACAGGGGTACAGATACGCAGTATTTT. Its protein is CSLDRGTDTQYF.

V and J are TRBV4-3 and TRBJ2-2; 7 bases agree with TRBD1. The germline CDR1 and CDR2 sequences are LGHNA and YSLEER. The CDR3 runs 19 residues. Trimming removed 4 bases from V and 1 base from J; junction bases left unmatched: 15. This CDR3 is CASSRYKTPGTENTGELFF. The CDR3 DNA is TGCGCCAGCAGCCGATATAAGACCCCCGGGACAGAGAACACCGGGGAGCTGTTTTTT.